This paragraph covers one T cell receptor beta chain sequence. Its target is not known. These data are taken from a study of PD-1 blockade in mismatch repair-deficient tumors. The study, taken as a whole, reports: Rapid post-treatment expansion, then contraction, generally preceding radiologic response, marked tumor-resident clones.

TCRdb's copy holds only in-frame clones and misses some; the assay was immunoSEQ multiplex PCR. The sample lists 15,000 to 20,000 clones; more than 70% were seen once. The V and J ends lost 0 bases and 2 bases respectively, with 13 bases between them. From germline, CDR1 is SGHRS and CDR2 YFSETQ. The CDR3 is 16 amino acids. The input for sequencing was PBMCs, taken before pembrolizumab treatment. The TCR was taken from an adult with mismatch repair-deficient cancer. The chain carries TRBV5-1 and TRBJ2-3, with D possibly being TRBD1 or TRBD2 (5 bases each). CDR3 amino acids: CASSLGQGPFTDTQYF. The CDR3 DNA reads as TGCGCCAGCAGCTTGGGTCAGGGACCGTTCACAGATACGCAGTATTTT.